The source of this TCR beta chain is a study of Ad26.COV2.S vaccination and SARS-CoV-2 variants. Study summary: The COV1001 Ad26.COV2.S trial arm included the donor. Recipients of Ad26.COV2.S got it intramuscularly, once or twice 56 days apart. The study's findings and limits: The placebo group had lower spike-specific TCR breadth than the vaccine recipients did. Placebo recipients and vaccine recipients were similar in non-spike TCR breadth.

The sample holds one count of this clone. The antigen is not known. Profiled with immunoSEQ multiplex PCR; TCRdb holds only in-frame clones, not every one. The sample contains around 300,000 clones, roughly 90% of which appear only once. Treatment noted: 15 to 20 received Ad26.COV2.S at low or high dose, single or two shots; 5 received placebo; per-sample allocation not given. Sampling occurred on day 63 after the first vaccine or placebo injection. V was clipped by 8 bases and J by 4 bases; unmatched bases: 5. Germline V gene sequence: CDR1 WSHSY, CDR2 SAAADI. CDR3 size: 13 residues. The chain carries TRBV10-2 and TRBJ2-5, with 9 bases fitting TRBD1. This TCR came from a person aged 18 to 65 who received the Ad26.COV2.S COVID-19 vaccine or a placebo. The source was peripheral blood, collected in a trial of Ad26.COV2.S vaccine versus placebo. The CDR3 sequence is CASGTGFLETQYF. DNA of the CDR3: TGCGCCAGCGGGACAGGGTTCCTAGAGACCCAGTACTTC.